The clone carrying this T cell receptor beta chain was counted only a few times. Its antigen is still unknown. The sample is drawn from a study of response to subunit inactivated influenza vaccine. The study's findings and limits: Researchers suggested that each seasonal influenza vaccination recruits few new T cells.

With 8 bases removed from V and 1 base from J, the gap between germline ends came to 12 bases. The germline V gene has CDR1 SNHLY and CDR2 FYNNEI. This CDR3 comprises 14 residues. One entry per CDR3 protein, called by TCRdb with MiXCR from the RT-PCR reads. The table includes about 520,000 distinct CDR3 sequences, approximately 7.2% detected once. The specimen comprised PBMCs from blood, sampled 23 months after vaccination. V is TRBV2 and J is TRBJ2-1; possibly TRBD1 for D (7 bases). The TCR sequence derives from a man aged 45 to 75 who received an inactivated influenza vaccine. The CDR3 region has the DNA TGTGCCAGCGCGGGACAGCAATCCTACAATGAGCAGTTCTTC. Residues: CASAGQQSYNEQFF.